The next 22 T cell receptor beta chains were all read from a single sample in a study of cytomegalovirus exposure and HLA in healthy donors. Using immunoSEQ multiplex PCR, the repertoire was profiled, and TCRdb retains in-frame clones only, with some absent. Here the sample spans 110,000 or so clones, 70% to 85% being singletons. The specimen sequenced was PBMCs. Every receptor here comes from a woman aged 18-35 years in good health and CMV-seronegative.

V usage is TRBV5-6 and J usage is TRBJ2-1; 7 nucleotides match TRBD2. Germline trimming cut 1 base from V and 0 bases from J; bases unmatched to any gene: 7. The CDR3 covers 17 residues. Germline V gene sequence: CDR1 SGHDT, CDR2 YYEEEE. The CDR3 bases are TGTGCCAGCAGCTTGACCGGACTAGTGAGCTCCTACAATGAGCAGTTCTTC. Amino acids: CASSLTGLVSSYNEQFF.

This chain joins TRBV7-9 and TRBJ2-2, with 10 bases fitting TRBD1. The germline V gene has CDR1 SEHNR and CDR2 FQNEAQ (reference sequence). Trimming cost V 5 bases and J 6 bases; bases outside gene matches: 3. This CDR3 is 14 amino acids long. The CDR3, as DNA: TGTGCCAGCAGCATCGGACAGGGGGCCGGGGAGCTGTTTTTT. Protein sequence: CASSIGQGAGELFF.

This chain joins TRBV6-5 and TRBJ2-5, with D possibly being TRBD2 (6 bases). Germline CDR1 and CDR2: MNHEY and SVGAGI. V was clipped by 4 bases and J by 4 bases, with 13 bases between them. The CDR3 is 14 residues long. In DNA, the CDR3 is TGTGCCAGCAGTTCTCTAGCGAGTACAGAGACCCAGTACTTC. Its protein product is CASSSLASTETQYF.

The chain is built from TRBV9 and TRBJ2-2, with D perhaps TRBD1 (5 bases). Germline lookup yields CDR1 SGDLS and CDR2 YYNGEE. V dropped 1 base and J dropped 4 bases, with 8 bases sitting between them. The CDR3 length is 14 residues. CDR3 loop: CASSVSGSTGELFF. As DNA, the CDR3 is TGTGCCAGCAGCGTATCAGGGTCCACCGGGGAGCTGTTTTTT.

V gene TRBV5-6 combines with J gene TRBJ1-3, with 8 bases matching TRBD1. Trimming cost V 7 bases and J 3 bases; bases outside gene matches: 6. Germline-derived CDR1 and CDR2 are SGHDT and YYEEEE. CDR3 length equals 14 residues. The CDR3 DNA sequence: TGTGCCAGCGAGCAGGGGGCGTTTGGAAACACCATATATTTT. Its translation is CASEQGAFGNTIYF. Looking up the rest from reference TRBV5-6 and TRBJ1-3 gives the full variable domain: DAGVTQSPTHLIKTRGQQVTLRCSPKSGHDTVSWYQQALGQGPQFIFQYYEEEERQRGNFPDRFSGHQFPNYSSELNVNALLLGDSALYLCASEQGAFGNTIYFGEGSWLTVV.

The chain has TRBV19 and TRBJ1-5; D is ambiguous. Trimming removed 0 bases at V and 4 bases at J, with 10 bases between. This CDR3 region has 15 residues. Germline V CDR1 and CDR2: LNHDA, SQIVND (reference sequence). In DNA, the CDR3 is TGTGCCAGTAGTATAGAGGGCACAAGTAATCAGCCCCAGCATTTT. Its translation is CASSIEGTSNQPQHF. Together with reference TRBV19 and TRBJ1-5, the CDR3 gives the full variable domain: DGGITQSPKYLFRKEGQNVTLSCEQNLNHDAMYWYRQDPGQGLRLIYYSQIVNDFQKGDIAEGYSVSREKKESFPLTVTSAQKNPTAFYLCASSIEGTSNQPQHFGDGTRLSIL.

The chain has TRBV7-2 and TRBJ1-1; D is undetermined. Germline V gene lookup returns CDR1 SGHTA and CDR2 FQGNSA. Trimming stripped 3 bases from V and 3 bases from J, with 20 bases between. This CDR3 region has 17 residues. In DNA, the CDR3 is TGTGCCAGCAGCTTGGTACCGATAGGTCGACTAGACACTGAAGCTTTCTTT. Protein product: CASSLVPIGRLDTEAFF.

V usage is TRBV4-1 and J usage is TRBJ2-1; 8 nucleotides align to TRBD1. From germline, CDR1 is MGHRA and CDR2 YSYEKL. V gave up 3 bases and J gave up 5 bases; unmatched junction bases: 6. This CDR3 is 15 amino acids long. This chain's CDR3 is CASSHGRQGNNEQFF. The CDR3 bases are TGCGCCAGCAGCCACGGGAGACAGGGGAACAATGAGCAGTTCTTC.

This clone was observed once. This chain links TRBV15 with TRBJ1-2; D gene uncertain. V lost 0 bases and J 7 bases, leaving 15 bases between the germline ends. This CDR3 contains 15 residues. In germline, CDR1 is LNHNV, CDR2 YYDKDF (reference sequence). CDR3 coding DNA: TGTGCCACCAGCAGAGATCGTTGGCCAGTTGGTGGCTACACCTTC. Its translation is CATSRDRWPVGGYTF.

This clone was recorded once. The rearrangement joins TRBV6-1 to TRBJ2-1; 10 nucleotides agree with TRBD2. The trim removed 6 bases at V and 7 bases at J, leaving 9 bases unmatched. Germline V gives CDR1 MNHNS, CDR2 SASEGT. The CDR3 covers 15 residues. CDR3 coding DNA: TGTGCCAGCAGGCCCATAGCGGGGGGTAGGAATGAGCAGTTCTTC. This translates into CASRPIAGGRNEQFF.

This clone was observed a few times. The chain links TRBV28 to TRBJ2-1; 10 nucleotides agree with TRBD1. With 5 bases clipped from V and 7 bases from J, the junction kept 8 bases outside the gene matches. CDR1 MDHEN and CDR2 SYDVKM come from the germline V gene. The CDR3 sequence is 15 residues long. The CDR3 region has the DNA TGTGCCAGCAGTCAGACAGGGGGCTTGAGGAATGAGCAGTTCTTC. Amino acids: CASSQTGGLRNEQFF.

CDR3 nucleotides: TGTGCCAGCAGTTACTCAGGGACAGGGTCCTACGAGCAGTACTTC. Protein product: CASSYSGTGSYEQYF. This sequence joins TRBV6-5 and TRBJ2-7; the match to TRBD1 covers 9 bases. Trimming at V came to 0 bases and at J to 1 base, leaving 1 base not matched to a gene. There are 15 residues in the CDR3. Per the germline V gene, CDR1 is MNHEY and CDR2 is SVGAGI.

This chain links TRBV7-9 with TRBJ2-5; D possibly corresponds to TRBD2 (6 bases). Trimming left V 8 bases short and J 6 bases short, with 19 bases between. CDR3 size: 14 residues. Germline CDR1 and CDR2: SEHNR and FQNEAQ (reference sequence). CDR3: CASAPRGIGQTQYF. As DNA, the CDR3 is TGTGCCAGCGCCCCCCGGGGGATCGGGCAGACCCAGTACTTC.

The chain is built from TRBV4-1 and TRBJ2-7; 9 nucleotides agree with TRBD1. Looked up from germline, CDR1 is MGHRA and CDR2 is YSYEKL. V was clipped by 2 bases and J by 3 bases; unmatched bases: 11. CDR3 size: 17 residues. The CDR3 spells CASSQRQMGTGFYEQYF. CDR3 DNA: TGCGCCAGCAGCCAACGTCAAATGGGGACAGGGTTCTACGAGCAGTACTTC.

The chain employs TRBV25-1 and TRBJ2-3, with 9 bases that match TRBD1. The V gene's germline CDR1 is MGHDK and CDR2 SYGVNS. V shed 1 base, J shed 8 bases, and the junction held 4 bases outside the gene matches. The length of the CDR3 is 14 residues. CDR3 amino acids: CASSEWGTGFTQYF. CDR3 nucleotides: TGTGCCAGCAGTGAATGGGGGACAGGGTTTACGCAGTATTTT. The variable domain in full, completed from reference TRBV25-1 and TRBJ2-3, reads EADIYQTPRYLVIGTGKKITLECSQTMGHDKMYWYQQDPGMELHLIHYSYGVNSTEKGDLSSESTVSRIRTEHFPLTLESARPSHTSQYLCASSEWGTGFTQYFGPGTRLTVL.

This clone is a singleton in its sample. V is TRBV30 and J is TRBJ2-7; 12 nucleotides align to TRBD2. Per germline, CDR1 GTSNPN and CDR2 SVGIG (reference sequence). This CDR3 contains 13 residues. Unmatched junction bases numbered 5, after V lost 4 bases and J lost 7 bases. DNA for the CDR3: TGTGCCTGGATTGGGACTAGCGGGCATGAGCAGTACTTC. Translating gives CAWIGTSGHEQYF.

The chain carries TRBV6-4 and TRBJ2-1; 8 bases are shared with TRBD2. Trimming cost V 5 bases and J 5 bases; bases outside gene matches: 5. Germline lookup yields CDR1 MRHNA and CDR2 SNTAGT. The CDR3 is 14 amino acids. Written as DNA, the CDR3 is TGTGCCAGCAGTAGTAGCGGGGAAAACAATGAGCAGTTCTTC. The encoded protein is CASSSSGENNEQFF.

V is TRBV7-6 and J is TRBJ2-6, with TRBD2 identical over 7 bases. Germline CDR1 reads SGHVS; CDR2 reads FNYEAQ. CDR3 length: 14 amino acids. Trimming cost V 7 bases and J 4 bases; bases outside gene matches: 4. The CDR3 DNA reads TGTGCCAGCACCTGGGGGGGAGGGGCCAACGTCCTGACTTTC. It is translated as CASTWGGGANVLTF.

This clone was recorded only once. This chain uses TRBV21-1 with TRBJ2-7; the table's D call of TRBD1 was not tested on the DNA. TRBV21-1 is listed as a pseudogene. This CDR3 spans 15 amino acids. The DNA for the CDR3 is TGTGCCAGCAGCACCTTATGGACAGGGGAAGACGAGCAGTACTTC. Translating gives CASSTLWTGEDEQYF.

The genes are TRBV25-1 and TRBJ2-1; 15 bases line up with TRBD2. The J segment lost 5 bases and the V segment lost 4 bases, leaving 9 bases of the junction unmatched. CDR3 length: 18 residues. Germline V CDR1 and CDR2: MGHDK, SYGVNS. CDR3: CASSVPSGLAGGNNEQFF. The CDR3 DNA reads TGTGCCAGCAGTGTACCCTCGGGACTAGCGGGGGGAAACAATGAGCAGTTCTTC.

The V gene is TRBV28, the J gene TRBJ1-4; D uncertain. V dropped 4 bases and J dropped 6 bases, with 6 bases sitting between them. The germline CDR1 and CDR2 sequences are MDHEN and SYDVKM. The CDR3 sequence is 12 residues long. CDR3 sequence: CASSSPYEKLFF. DNA for the CDR3: TGTGCCAGCAGTTCCCCTTATGAAAAACTGTTTTTT.

V is TRBV6-4 and J is TRBJ2-6, with TRBD2 matching over 11 bases. The CDR3 covers 17 residues. The trim removed 2 bases at V and 0 bases at J, leaving 0 bases unmatched. Germline CDR1 is MRHNA and CDR2 is SNTAGT. In nucleotides, the CDR3 is TGTGCCAGCAGTGACGGGACTAGCGGCTCTGGGGCCAACGTCCTGACTTTC. Translating it yields CASSDGTSGSGANVLTF.